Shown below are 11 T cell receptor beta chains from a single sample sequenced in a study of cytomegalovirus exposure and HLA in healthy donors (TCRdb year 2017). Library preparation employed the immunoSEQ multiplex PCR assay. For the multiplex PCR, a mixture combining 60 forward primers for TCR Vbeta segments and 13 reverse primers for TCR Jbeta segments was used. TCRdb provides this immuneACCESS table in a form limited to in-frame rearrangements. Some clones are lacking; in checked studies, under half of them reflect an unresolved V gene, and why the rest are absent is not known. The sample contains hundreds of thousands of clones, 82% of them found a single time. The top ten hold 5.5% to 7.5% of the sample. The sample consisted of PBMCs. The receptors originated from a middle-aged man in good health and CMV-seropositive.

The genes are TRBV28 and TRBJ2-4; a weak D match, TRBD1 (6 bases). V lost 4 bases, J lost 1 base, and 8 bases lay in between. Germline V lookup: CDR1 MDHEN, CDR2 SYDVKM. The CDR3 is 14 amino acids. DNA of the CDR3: TGTGCCAGCAGTTGGGGGCAGGCCAAAAACATTCAGTACTTC. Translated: CASSWGQAKNIQYF. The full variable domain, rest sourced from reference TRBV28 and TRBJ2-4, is DVKVTQSSRYLVKRTGEKVFLECVQDMDHENMFWYRQDPGLGLRLIYFSYDVKMKEKGDIPEGYSVSREKKERFSLILESASTNQTSMYLCASSWGQAKNIQYFGAGTRLSVL.

This CDR3 reads CASSAWRIGGNEQFF. The CDR3, as DNA: TGTGCCAGCAGCGCATGGCGGATTGGAGGCAATGAGCAGTTCTTC. This chain joins TRBV2 and TRBJ2-1, with D maybe TRBD2 (5 bases). Germline CDR1 reads SNHLY; CDR2 reads FYNNEI. V was clipped by 6 bases and J by 6 bases, with 18 bases between them. This CDR3 comprises 15 residues. Combining the CDR3 with reference TRBV2 and TRBJ2-1 gives the whole variable domain EPEVTQTPSHQVTQMGQEVILRCVPISNHLYFYWYRQILGQKVEFLVSFYNNEISEKSEIFDDQFSVERPDGSNFTLKIRSTKLEDSAMYFCASSAWRIGGNEQFFGPGTRLTVL.

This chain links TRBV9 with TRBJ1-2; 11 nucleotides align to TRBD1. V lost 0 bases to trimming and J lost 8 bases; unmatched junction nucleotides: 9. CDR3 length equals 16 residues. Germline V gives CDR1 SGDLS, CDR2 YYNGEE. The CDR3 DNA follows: TGTGCCAGCAGCGTAGCAATGGGACAGGGGGTCGGCGGCTACACCTTC. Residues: CASSVAMGQGVGGYTF.

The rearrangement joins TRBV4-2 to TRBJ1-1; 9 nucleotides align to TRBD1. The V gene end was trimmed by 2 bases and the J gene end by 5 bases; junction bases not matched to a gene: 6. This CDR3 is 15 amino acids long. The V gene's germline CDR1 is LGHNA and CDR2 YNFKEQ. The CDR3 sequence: CASSQQTGGETEAFF. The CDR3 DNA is TGTGCCAGCAGCCAACAAACAGGGGGCGAGACTGAAGCTTTCTTT.

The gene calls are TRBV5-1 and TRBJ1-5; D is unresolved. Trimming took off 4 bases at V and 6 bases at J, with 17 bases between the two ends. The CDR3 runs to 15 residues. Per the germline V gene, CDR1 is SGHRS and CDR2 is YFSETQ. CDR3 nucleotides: TGCGCCAGCAGCCTGGAAGGAGGGAAGCTTCAGCCCCAGCATTTT. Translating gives CASSLEGGKLQPQHF.

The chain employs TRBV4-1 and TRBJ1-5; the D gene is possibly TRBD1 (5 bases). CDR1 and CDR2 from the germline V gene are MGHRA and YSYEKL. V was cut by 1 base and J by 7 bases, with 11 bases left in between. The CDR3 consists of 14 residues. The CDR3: CASSQGPGEQPQHF. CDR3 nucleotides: TGCGCCAGCAGCCAAGGCCCGGGGGAACAGCCCCAGCATTTT.

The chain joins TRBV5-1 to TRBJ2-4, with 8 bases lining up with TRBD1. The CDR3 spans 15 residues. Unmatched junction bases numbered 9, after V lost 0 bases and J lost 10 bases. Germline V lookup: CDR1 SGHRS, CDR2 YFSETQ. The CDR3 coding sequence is TGCGCCAGCAGCTTGGACGGACAGGGAATTTTAATTCAGTACTTC. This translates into CASSLDGQGILIQYF.

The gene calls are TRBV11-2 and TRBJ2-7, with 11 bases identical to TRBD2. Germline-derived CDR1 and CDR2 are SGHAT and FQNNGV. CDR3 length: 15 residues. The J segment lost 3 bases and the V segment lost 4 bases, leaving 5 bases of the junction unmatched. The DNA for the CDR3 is TGTGCCAGCAGCTCTACTAGCGGGGGATTCTACGAGCAGTACGTC. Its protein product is CASSSTSGGFYEQYV.

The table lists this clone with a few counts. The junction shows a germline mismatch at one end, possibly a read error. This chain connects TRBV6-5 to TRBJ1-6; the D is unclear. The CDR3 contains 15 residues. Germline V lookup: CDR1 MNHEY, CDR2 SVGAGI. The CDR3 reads CASSYMDSSNSPLHF. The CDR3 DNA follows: TGTGCCAGCAGTTACATGGACTCCTCTAATTCACCCCTCCACTTT.

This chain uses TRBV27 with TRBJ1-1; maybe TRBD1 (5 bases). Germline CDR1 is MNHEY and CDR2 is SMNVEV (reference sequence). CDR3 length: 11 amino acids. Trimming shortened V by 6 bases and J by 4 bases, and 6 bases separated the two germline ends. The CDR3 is CASRGGTEAFF. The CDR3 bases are TGTGCCAGCAGGGGGGGCACTGAAGCTTTCTTT.

CDR3 in DNA: TGTGCCAGCAGCCAAGAGAGGGTCGGGTGGGGCTACACCTTC. It encodes CASSQERVGWGYTF. V and J are TRBV4-2 and TRBJ1-2, with unresolved D. V lost 0 bases, J lost 8 bases, and 13 bases lay in between. CDR3 length equals 14 residues. Germline lookup yields CDR1 LGHNA and CDR2 YNFKEQ.